This record concerns one TCR beta chain sequence. Method: immunoSEQ multiplex PCR; TCRdb's copy keeps in-frame clones and lacks some. The top ten hold roughly 8% of the sample, which has about 270,000 clones, roughly nine tenths seen once. These data come from a study of blood T cell repertoires in COVID-19. The overall study: Acute and convalescent COVID-19 specimens originated in the United States, Italy and Spain. PBMCs, B-cell-depleted T cells, or T cells were the source of the cDNA or gDNA that made up the material.

V gave up 1 base and J gave up 0 bases; unmatched junction bases: 6. The V gene's germline CDR1 is SGHTA and CDR2 FQGNSA. This CDR3 has 18 amino acids. Sequencing used peripheral blood. This receptor was obtained from a man aged 40-55 years with active or convalescent COVID-19. The chain uses TRBV7-2 and TRBJ1-5; the match to TRBD1 covers 10 bases. The CDR3 sequence: CASSLVAGTGVSNQPQHF. The CDR3 DNA is TGTGCCAGCAGCTTAGTCGCAGGGACAGGGGTTAGCAATCAGCCCCAGCATTTT.